This TCR beta chain was sequenced in a study of shared clonotypes between healthy human individuals. The protocol was immunoSEQ multiplex PCR, while the TCRdb copy is restricted to in-frame clones and leaves out a portion. The repertoire holds about 2.4 million clones, with over 85% as singletons. From germline, CDR1 is SGHRS and CDR2 YFSETQ. CDR3 length equals 17 residues. V lost 2 bases and J lost 11; bases outside the gene matches: 18. This clone appeared a single time. The V call is TRBV5-1, the J call TRBJ1-1, with TRBD1 matching 10 bases. This TCR derives from a young man in good health. Some clones in this sample may be carry-over from other donors' samples. The sample taken for sequencing was naive CD4+ T cells from PBMCs. Subset described: CD45RA+ positively selected. CDR3 DNA: TGCGCCAGCAGCTTAAGGGACAGGGGATATGAAAGGGGAAACGCTTTCTTT. It specifies CASSLRDRGYERGNAFF.